This paragraph reports one TCR beta chain. The sample belongs to a study of cytomegalovirus exposure and HLA in healthy donors. Researchers ran the PCR with 60 Vbeta and 13 Jbeta primers. Here immunoSEQ multiplex PCR was the method, and the copy in TCRdb shows in-frame clones only, minus some. The sample records about 190,000 clones, 81% being singletons. CDR3 length: 15 amino acids. Input material: PBMCs. The rearrangement uses TRBV21-1 and TRBJ1-5; TRBD1 is the table's D call, not checked against the DNA. TRBV21-1 is an annotated pseudogene. The sequence derives from a middle-aged man in good health and CMV-seropositive. CDR3 in amino acids: CASSKGAPGNQPQHF. The CDR3 region has the DNA TGTGCCAGCAGCAAAGGGGCTCCTGGCAATCAGCCCCAGCATTTT.